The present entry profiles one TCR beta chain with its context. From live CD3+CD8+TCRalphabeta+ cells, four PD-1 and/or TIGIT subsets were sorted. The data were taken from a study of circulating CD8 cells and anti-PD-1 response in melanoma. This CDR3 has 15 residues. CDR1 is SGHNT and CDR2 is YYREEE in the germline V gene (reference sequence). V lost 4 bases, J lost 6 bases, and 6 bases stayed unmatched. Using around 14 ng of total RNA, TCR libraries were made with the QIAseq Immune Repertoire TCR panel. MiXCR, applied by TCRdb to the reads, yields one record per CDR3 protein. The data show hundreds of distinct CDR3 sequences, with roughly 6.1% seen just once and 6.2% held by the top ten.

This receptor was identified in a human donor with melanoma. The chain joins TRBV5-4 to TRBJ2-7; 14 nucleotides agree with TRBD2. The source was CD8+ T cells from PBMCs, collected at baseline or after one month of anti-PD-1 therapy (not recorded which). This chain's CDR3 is CASSLGLAGVVEQYF. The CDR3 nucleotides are TGTGCCAGCAGCCTGGGACTAGCGGGAGTAGTCGAGCAGTACTTC. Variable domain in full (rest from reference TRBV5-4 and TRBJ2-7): ETGVTQSPTHLIKTRGQQVTLRCSSQSGHNTVSWYQQALGQGPQFIFQYYREEENGRGNFPPRFSGLQFPNYSSELNVNALELDDSALYLCASSLGLAGVVEQYFGPGTRLTVT.